This T cell receptor beta chain was identified during a study of technical replicates of blood from a few donors. Germline assignment: CDR1 SGDLS and CDR2 YYNGEE. V shed 2 bases and J shed 0 bases, with 5 bases lying between them. The CDR3 sequence is 14 residues long. Sequencing was performed with immunoSEQ multiplex PCR; in TCRdb, only in-frame clones are kept and a portion is missing. The table lists 66,000 or so clones, more than 75% of them singletons, with approximately 4.5% in the top ten. Input material: PBMCs. The TCR comes from a human donor in good health. Some clones in this sample may be carry-over from other donors' samples. This sequence joins TRBV9 and TRBJ1-4, with D unclear. CDR3 protein: CASSVSSTNEKLFF. CDR3 nucleotide sequence: TGTGCCAGCAGCGTCAGTTCAACTAATGAAAAACTGTTTTTT.